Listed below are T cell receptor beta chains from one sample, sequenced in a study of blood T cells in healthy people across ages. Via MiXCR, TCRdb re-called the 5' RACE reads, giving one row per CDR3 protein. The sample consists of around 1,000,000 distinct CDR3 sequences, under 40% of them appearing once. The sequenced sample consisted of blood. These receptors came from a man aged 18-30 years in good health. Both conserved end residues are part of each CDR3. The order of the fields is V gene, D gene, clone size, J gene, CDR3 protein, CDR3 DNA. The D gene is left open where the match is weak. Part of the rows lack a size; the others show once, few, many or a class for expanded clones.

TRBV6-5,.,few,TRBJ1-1,CASSYGGDTEAFF,TGTGCCAGCAGTTATGGAGGGGACACTGAAGCTTTCTTT
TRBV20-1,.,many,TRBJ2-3,CSASALAGTDTQYF,TGCAGTGCTAGTGCCCTAGCTGGCACAGATACGCAGTATTTT
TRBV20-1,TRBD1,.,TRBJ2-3,CSAPPHSRGRTDTQYF,TGCAGTGCTCCCCCCCACAGCAGGGGGCGGACAGATACGCAGTATTTT
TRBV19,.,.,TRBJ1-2,CASSINNPVGYTF,TGTGCCAGTAGTATAAACAATCCGGTTGGCTACACCTTC
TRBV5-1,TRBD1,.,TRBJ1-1,CASSRNRGRTEAFF,TGCGCCAGCAGTCGTAACAGGGGACGCACTGAAGCTTTCTTT
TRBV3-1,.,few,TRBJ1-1,CASSQDKIGVRNTEAFF,TGTGCCAGCAGCCAAGATAAGATAGGGGTTCGGAACACTGAAGCTTTCTTT
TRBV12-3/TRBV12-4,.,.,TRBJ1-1,CASSQRVMNTEAFF,TGTGCCAGCAGTCAGAGGGTAATGAACACTGAAGCTTTCTTT
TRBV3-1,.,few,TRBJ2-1,CASSQPGTASEQFF,TGTGCCAGCAGCCAACCCGGGACGGCCAGCGAGCAGTTCTTC
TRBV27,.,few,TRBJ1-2,CASSKTGTTNYGYTF,TGTGCCAGCAGTAAAACCGGGACAACTAACTATGGCTACACCTTC
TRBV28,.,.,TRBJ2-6,CASIRGQNVLTF,TGTGCCAGCATACGCGGACAAAACGTCCTGACTTTC
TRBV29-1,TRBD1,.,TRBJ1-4,CSVVGQGATGNEKLFF,TGCAGCGTTGTGGGACAGGGGGCTACTGGGAATGAAAAACTGTTTTTT
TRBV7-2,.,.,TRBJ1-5,CASSSYGNQPQHF,TGTGCCAGCAGCTCCTACGGCAATCAGCCCCAGCATTTT
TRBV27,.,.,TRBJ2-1,CASSFTQGRNEQFF,TGTGCCAGCAGTTTTACTCAGGGTCGCAATGAGCAGTTCTTC
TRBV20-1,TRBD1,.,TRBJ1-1,CSARTPGTDEAFF,TGCAGTGCTAGAACCCCCGGGACAGATGAAGCTTTCTTT
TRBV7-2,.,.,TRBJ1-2,CASSFNRDGLGYTF,TGTGCCAGCAGCTTCAACAGGGACGGTCTTGGCTACACCTTC
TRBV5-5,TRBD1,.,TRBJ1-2,CASSYLQGNYGYTF,TGTGCCAGCAGCTACCTACAGGGGAACTATGGCTACACCTTC
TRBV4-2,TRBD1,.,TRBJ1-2,CASSQYTGGYGYTF,TGTGCCAGCAGCCAGTACACAGGGGGCTATGGCTACACCTTC
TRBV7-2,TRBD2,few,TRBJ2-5,CASSLGGLVKTQYF,TGTGCCAGCAGCTTAGGGGGACTAGTGAAGACCCAGTACTTC
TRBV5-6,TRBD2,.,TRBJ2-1,CASSGGLAGGDIYNEQFF,TGTGCCAGCAGCGGAGGACTAGCGGGAGGCGATATCTACAATGAGCAGTTCTTC
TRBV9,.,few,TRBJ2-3,CASSDRQTSTDTQYF,TGTGCCAGCAGCGACCGACAGACTAGCACAGATACGCAGTATTTT
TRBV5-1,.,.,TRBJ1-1,CASSLASYRAGNTEAFF,TGCGCCAGCAGCTTGGCATCCTACAGGGCCGGGAACACTGAAGCTTTCTTT
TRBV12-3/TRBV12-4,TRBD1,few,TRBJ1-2,CASKHSGTGFGYTF,TGTGCCAGCAAACACTCCGGGACAGGGTTTGGCTACACCTTC
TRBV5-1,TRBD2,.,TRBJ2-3,CASSLARVASGADTQYF,TGCGCCAGCAGCTTGGCCCGTGTGGCTAGCGGAGCAGATACGCAGTATTTT
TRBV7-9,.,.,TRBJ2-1,CASSLAANVDEQFF,TGTGCCAGCAGCTTAGCGGCTAATGTTGATGAGCAGTTCTTC
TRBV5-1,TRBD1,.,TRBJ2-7,CASSLRDSSYEQYF,TGCGCCAGCAGCTTAAGGGACAGCTCCTACGAGCAGTACTTC
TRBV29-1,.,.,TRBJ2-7,CSVEMGENSYEQYF,TGCAGCGTTGAAATGGGGGAAAACTCCTACGAGCAGTACTTC
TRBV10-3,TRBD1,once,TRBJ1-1,CAISVGQGKTEAFF,TGTGCCATCAGTGTAGGACAGGGGAAGACTGAAGCTTTCTTT
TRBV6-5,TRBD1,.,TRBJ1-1,CASSYSGGRAFF,TGTGCCAGCAGTTATTCAGGGGGGAGAGCTTTCTTT
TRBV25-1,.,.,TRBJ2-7,CASSGWQRYYEQYF,TGTGCCAGCAGTGGGTGGCAGCGGTACTACGAGCAGTACTTC
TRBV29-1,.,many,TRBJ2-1,CSVDNRRANEQFF,TGCAGCGTTGATAATCGTAGGGCCAATGAGCAGTTCTTC
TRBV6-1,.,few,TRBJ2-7,CASSLDPLGQYF,TGTGCCAGCAGCCTGGACCCTTTGGGGCAGTACTTC
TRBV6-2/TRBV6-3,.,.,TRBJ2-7,CASSRAARAYNEQYF,TGTGCCAGCAGTCGAGCGGCCAGGGCCTACAATGAGCAGTACTTC